Following are 29 T cell receptor beta chains from one sample sequenced in a study of neurological immune-mediated disorders. A single record per CDR3 protein comes from TCRdb applying MiXCR to the 5' RACE reads. The table records 47,000 or so distinct CDR3 sequences, about 9.1% of them present only once. Time point indicated: longitudinal time-point 1 (baseline). Sequenced material: PBMCs. The receptors here all came from a woman aged 40 to 55 in good health.

This clonotype came up many times. The CDR3 DNA sequence: TGTGCCAGCAGGTGTCTAGGGGGAATCGGGGAGCTGTTTTTT. Amino acids: CASRCLGGIGELFF. The chain joins TRBV7-2 to TRBJ2-2; maybe TRBD1 (6 bases). Trimming removed 6 bases from V and 7 bases from J, with 15 bases in between. Germline assignment: CDR1 SGHTA and CDR2 FQGNSA. CDR3 length: 14 residues.

This clonotype came up many times. The chain couples TRBV5-1 to TRBJ2-7; either TRBD1 or TRBD2 may fit D (5 bases each). Germline loops: CDR1 SGHRS, CDR2 YFSETQ. V lost 3 bases to trimming and J lost 7 bases, with 20 bases between them. This CDR3 spans 15 amino acids. This CDR3 reads CASSSGDGVNYEQYF. For the CDR3, the DNA is TGCGCCAGCAGCTCCGGGGACGGGGTGAACTATGAGCAGTACTTC.

This clonotype was picked up many times. The chain employs TRBV12-3 or TRBV12-4 and TRBJ2-5; 11 nucleotides line up with TRBD2. The CDR3 is 14 amino acids. V was pared by 5 bases and J by 7 bases, with 6 bases of the junction left unmatched. DNA of the CDR3: TGTGCCAGCAGTCCTAGCGGGGGGCGGATGACCCAGTACTTC. The encoded protein is CASSPSGGRMTQYF.

At least ten counts were recorded for this clonotype. J is TRBJ2-5 and V is TRBV20-1; D is uncertain. V lost 0 bases, J lost 2 bases, and 10 bases lay in between. The CDR3 is 14 amino acids. Germline V CDR1 and CDR2: DFQATT, SNEGSKA (reference sequence). The CDR3 loop is CSAREAAQQETQYF. DNA for the CDR3: TGCAGTGCTAGAGAGGCGGCTCAACAAGAGACCCAGTACTTC.

This clonotype was counted a few times. V is TRBV11-2 and J is TRBJ2-7; D uncertain. The V and J ends lost 2 bases and 0 bases respectively, with 8 bases between them. Germline assignment: CDR1 SGHAT and CDR2 FQNNGV. CDR3 length: 14 residues. CDR3 protein: CASSLWQSSYEQYF. For the CDR3, the DNA is TGTGCCAGCAGCTTATGGCAGAGCTCCTACGAGCAGTACTTC.

This clonotype was counted ten times or more. This chain's CDR3 is CASREDISNEKLFF. Here the CDR3 DNA reads TGTGCCAGCAGGGAGGACATTTCTAATGAAAAACTGTTTTTT. V gene TRBV27 combines with J gene TRBJ1-4, with D possibly being TRBD1 (5 bases). V lost 6 bases and J lost 3, with 11 bases in between. The CDR3 covers 14 residues. Germline V gives CDR1 MNHEY, CDR2 SMNVEV (reference sequence).

V usage is TRBV10-1 and J usage is TRBJ2-5, with unresolved D. Germline V gene data show CDR1 as WNHNN and CDR2 as SYGVQD (reference sequence). V dropped 3 bases and J dropped 4 bases, with 9 bases sitting between them. This CDR3 has 13 residues. The CDR3 reads CASSDNQRETQYF. The CDR3 DNA reads TGCGCCAGCAGTGATAATCAGAGAGAGACCCAGTACTTC.

Ten or more counts support this clonotype. This chain joins TRBV6-2 or TRBV6-3 and TRBJ2-3, with D tentatively TRBD2 (5 bases). Per germline, CDR1 MNHEY and CDR2 SVGEGT. The CDR3 runs 16 residues. The ends were cut back, 0 bases at V and 5 bases at J, with 15 bases in the middle. CDR3 sequence reads: CASSYSIWQAGDTQYF. The CDR3 DNA reads as TGTGCCAGCAGTTACTCCATCTGGCAGGCGGGAGATACGCAGTATTTT.

The sample holds many counts of this clonotype. The chain links TRBV7-9 to TRBJ2-1, with D tentatively TRBD1 (8 bases). This CDR3 contains 13 residues. CDR1 SEHNR and CDR2 FQNEAQ come from the germline V gene (reference sequence). The V gene lost 5 bases and the J gene lost 9 bases, with 14 bases spanning the gap. CDR3 sequence reads: CASSQDREGEQFF. CDR3 bases: TGTGCCAGCAGCCAGGACAGGGAGGGTGAGCAGTTCTTC.

This clonotype was detected many times. The CDR3 region is CAISTKTGELETQYF. The CDR3 DNA sequence: TGTGCCATCAGTACAAAGACAGGGGAGTTAGAGACCCAGTACTTC. The chain couples TRBV10-3 to TRBJ2-5; 8 nucleotides line up with TRBD1. The CDR3 spans 15 residues. Germline-derived CDR1 and CDR2 are ENHRY and SYGVKD. V trimming: 5 bases; J trimming: 4 bases; junction bases outside the gene matches: 9.

This clonotype was recorded at least ten times. The CDR3 nucleotides read TGTGCCAGCAGCGTTGGGGGGTTAGAAAAAGGGGAGACCCAGTACTTC. Protein sequence: CASSVGGLEKGETQYF. V and J are TRBV9 and TRBJ2-5, with D perhaps TRBD2 (6 bases). CDR1 is SGDLS and CDR2 is YYNGEE in the germline V gene. V shed 2 bases and J shed 5 bases, with 19 bases lying between them. CDR3 size: 16 residues.

In this sample, this clonotype turned up many times. The chain has TRBV4-2 and TRBJ1-3, with no clear D. This CDR3 region has 17 residues. The V end lost 0 bases, the J end lost 0 bases, and 12 bases lay between the germline ends. Germline CDR1 reads LGHNA; CDR2 reads YNFKEQ. CDR3 in amino acids: CASSQEGHRYSGNTIYF. For the CDR3, the DNA is TGTGCCAGCAGCCAAGAAGGGCACCGATACTCTGGAAACACCATATATTTT.

This clonotype was detected many times. The V gene is TRBV10-3, the J gene TRBJ2-1; 10 positions match TRBD2. Per germline, CDR1 ENHRY and CDR2 SYGVKD. The CDR3 loop spans 15 amino acids. V was pared by 5 bases and J by 4 bases, with 5 bases of the junction left unmatched. In DNA, the CDR3 is TGTGCCATCAGTCCTAGCGGGAGCGGATACAATGAGCAGTTCTTC. Its translation is CAISPSGSGYNEQFF.

This clonotype was seen many times. The gene calls are TRBV20-1 and TRBJ2-3, with 11 bases lining up with TRBD2. The CDR3 runs 16 residues. The germline V gene has CDR1 DFQATT and CDR2 SNEGSKA (reference sequence). The ends lost 2 bases at V and 6 bases at J; junction bases unmatched: 10. DNA for the CDR3: TGCAGTGCTAGAACCCTAGCGGGGGGCCTCCGTGATACGCAGTATTTT. Its translation is CSARTLAGGLRDTQYF.

This clonotype was recorded many times. J is TRBJ1-6 and V is TRBV9; 8 bases fit TRBD1. The ends lost 0 bases at V and 7 bases at J; junction bases unmatched: 3. CDR1 is SGDLS and CDR2 is YYNGEE in the germline V gene. The CDR3 length is 15 residues. CDR3 residues: CASSVDPGGNSPLHF. CDR3 sequence (DNA): TGTGCCAGCAGCGTAGACCCAGGGGGCAATTCACCCCTCCACTTT.

The table lists this clonotype with many counts. The chain couples TRBV29-1 to TRBJ2-1; 10 bases are shared with TRBD1. The CDR3 spans 13 residues. J gave up 9 bases and V 6 bases, and 8 bases lay outside the gene matches. Germline CDR1 and CDR2: SQVTM and ANQGSEA. The CDR3 nucleotides are TGCAGCGTACTCCGGGACAGGGGTTTTGAGCAGTTCTTC. This encodes CSVLRDRGFEQFF.

This clonotype was counted many times. The chain couples TRBV7-2 to TRBJ2-3; perhaps TRBD1 as D (5 bases). V was cut by 4 bases and J by 4 bases, with 9 bases left in between. This CDR3 comprises 13 residues. Germline V gives CDR1 SGHTA, CDR2 FQGNSA. The CDR3 sequence: CASSSMGPDTQYF. The CDR3 DNA reads as TGTGCCAGCAGCTCAATGGGGCCAGATACGCAGTATTTT.

The sample holds many counts of this clonotype. The rearrangement uses TRBV7-6 and TRBJ2-5, with TRBD1 matching 11 bases. The trim removed 5 bases at V and 5 bases at J, leaving 4 bases unmatched. The CDR3 covers 14 residues. In germline, CDR1 is SGHVS, CDR2 FNYEAQ. The CDR3 region is CASSVRDRGETQYF. As DNA, the CDR3 is TGTGCCAGCAGCGTCCGGGACAGGGGGGAGACCCAGTACTTC.

The V gene is TRBV3-1, the J gene TRBJ1-2; 10 bases agree with TRBD1. Germline loops: CDR1 LGHDT, CDR2 YNNKEL (reference sequence). The CDR3 is made up of 14 amino acids. Trimming took 8 bases from V and 0 from J; bases not matched to a gene: 3. The CDR3 spells CASPGQGPNYGYTF. The CDR3 region has the DNA TGTGCCAGCCCGGGACAGGGGCCTAACTATGGCTACACCTTC.

This clonotype has at least ten counts. This chain links TRBV6-5 with TRBJ1-6; D remains unclear. Trimming cost V 2 bases and J 9 bases, with 8 bases left between them. The V gene's germline CDR1 is MNHEY and CDR2 SVGAGI. The CDR3 covers 13 residues. This chain's CDR3 is CASSYTELSPLHF. CDR3 in DNA: TGTGCCAGCAGTTACACGGAACTTTCACCCCTCCACTTT.

This clonotype has just one count. A much larger clone lies a single base off, so this may be a read error. The V gene is TRBV5-1, the J gene TRBJ2-1; maybe TRBD2 (5 bases). CDR3 length: 17 amino acids. Germline CDR1 reads SGHRS; CDR2 reads YFSETQ. V was pared by 5 bases and J by 0 bases, with 18 bases between. The CDR3 region has the DNA TGCGCCAGCAGATTGACGGGCGGGCCTGGCTCCTACAATGAGCAGTTCTTC. Amino acids: CASRLTGGPGSYNEQFF.

Comments on this clonotype: A much larger clone lies a single base off, so this may be a read error. This chain links TRBV5-1 with TRBJ1-2; weak D call: TRBD1 (6 bases). The V gene's germline CDR1 is SGHRS and CDR2 YFSETQ. The CDR3 spans 13 residues. Deletions cut 2 bases from V and 8 bases from J, with 13 bases between. CDR3 protein: CASSLDGQQGYTF. CDR3 in DNA: TGCGCCAGCAGCTTAGACGGACAGCAAGGCTACACCTTC.

The table lists this clonotype with many counts. This chain links TRBV7-2 with TRBJ2-1, with 10 positions matching TRBD1. V lost 6 bases to trimming and J lost 2 bases; unmatched junction nucleotides: 4. Germline V gives CDR1 SGHTA, CDR2 FQGNSA. This CDR3 spans 15 amino acids. CDR3: CASRVGQGAYNEQFF. The DNA of the CDR3 is TGTGCCAGCAGAGTTGGACAGGGGGCCTACAATGAGCAGTTCTTC.

This clonotype was detected ten times or more. The chain uses TRBV9 and TRBJ2-7, with a possible D match to TRBD1 (6 bases). V was shortened by 5 bases and J by 4 bases, with 13 bases between the two germline ends. CDR1 SGDLS and CDR2 YYNGEE come from the germline V gene. CDR3 size: 13 residues. CDR3 sequence (DNA): TGTGCCAGCAGTGGGGCAGGGGTTTACGAGCAGTACTTC. Residues: CASSGAGVYEQYF.

This clonotype was counted only a few times. The CDR3 region is CASPTLPGAGGLKDNEQFF. CDR3 DNA sequence: TGTGCCAGCCCTACACTCCCGGGGGCGGGGGGCCTAAAGGACAATGAGCAGTTCTTC. The chain couples TRBV7-2 to TRBJ2-1, with 8 bases that match TRBD2. Trimming removed 8 bases from V and 5 bases from J; junction bases left unmatched: 23. The CDR3 is made up of 19 amino acids. Germline lookup yields CDR1 SGHTA and CDR2 FQGNSA.

This clonotype was seen repeatedly, ten times or more. The chain combines TRBV5-1 with TRBJ2-3; no definite D call. The V gene lost 5 bases and the J gene lost 0 bases, with 10 bases spanning the gap. CDR1 and CDR2 (germline): SGHRS, YFSETQ. The CDR3 loop spans 14 amino acids. The CDR3 region is CASRVGASTDTQYF. The CDR3 nucleotides read TGCGCCAGCAGAGTAGGTGCTAGCACAGATACGCAGTATTTT.

Notes on this clonotype: This may arise from a read error, as a much more abundant clone is one base away. This CDR3 is missing its conserved last phenylalanine or tryptophan, likely due to a read error. The DNA is omitted, as the CDR3 cannot be located on it reliably, and the CDR3 follows TCRdb's listing. The V and J genes are TRBV12-1 and TRBJ1-4. TRBV12-1 is a known pseudogene. The CDR3 is 15 residues long, ends included. This CDR3 is CASSRLKRVGEKLFY.

The sample holds a few counts of this clonotype. V usage is TRBV12-3 or TRBV12-4 and J usage is TRBJ2-6; D perhaps matches TRBD2 (6 bases). The CDR3 has 17 amino acids. V was shortened by 0 bases and J by 4 bases, with 13 bases between the two germline ends. The CDR3 nucleotides read TGTGCCAGCAGTTTAGCGTTAGGGACTGAGGGGGCCAACGTCCTGACTTTC. It translates to CASSLALGTEGANVLTF.

In the case of this clonotype: A read error is possible here, since a much larger clone lies one base away. J is TRBJ2-6 and V is TRBV6-1, with D possibly TRBD1 on 6 matching bases. The CDR3 is 19 residues long. V lost 4 bases to trimming and J lost 4 bases, with 23 bases between them. Germline V CDR1 and CDR2: MNHNS, SASEGT. CDR3 region: CASSGRGGTGKGGANVLTF. In DNA form, the CDR3 reads TGTGCCAGCAGTGGTCGGGGTGGCACAGGGAAAGGAGGGGCCAACGTCCTGACTTTC.